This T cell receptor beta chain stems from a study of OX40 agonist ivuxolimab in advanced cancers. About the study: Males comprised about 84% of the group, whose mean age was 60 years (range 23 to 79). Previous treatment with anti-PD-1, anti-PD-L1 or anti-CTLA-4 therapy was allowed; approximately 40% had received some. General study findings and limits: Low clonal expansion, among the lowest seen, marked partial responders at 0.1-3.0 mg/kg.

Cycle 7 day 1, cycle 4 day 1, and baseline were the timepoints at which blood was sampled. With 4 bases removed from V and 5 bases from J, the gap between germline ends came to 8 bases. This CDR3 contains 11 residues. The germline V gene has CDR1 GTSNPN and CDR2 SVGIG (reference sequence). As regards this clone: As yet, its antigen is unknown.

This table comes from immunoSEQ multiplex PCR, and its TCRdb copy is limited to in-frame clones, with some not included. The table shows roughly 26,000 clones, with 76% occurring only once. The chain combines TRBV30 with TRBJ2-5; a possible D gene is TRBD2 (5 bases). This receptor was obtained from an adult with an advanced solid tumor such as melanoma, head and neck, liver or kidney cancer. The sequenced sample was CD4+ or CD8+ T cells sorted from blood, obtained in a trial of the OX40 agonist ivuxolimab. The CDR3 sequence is CAWKSGETQYF. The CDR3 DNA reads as TGTGCCTGGAAGTCGGGGGAGACCCAGTACTTC.